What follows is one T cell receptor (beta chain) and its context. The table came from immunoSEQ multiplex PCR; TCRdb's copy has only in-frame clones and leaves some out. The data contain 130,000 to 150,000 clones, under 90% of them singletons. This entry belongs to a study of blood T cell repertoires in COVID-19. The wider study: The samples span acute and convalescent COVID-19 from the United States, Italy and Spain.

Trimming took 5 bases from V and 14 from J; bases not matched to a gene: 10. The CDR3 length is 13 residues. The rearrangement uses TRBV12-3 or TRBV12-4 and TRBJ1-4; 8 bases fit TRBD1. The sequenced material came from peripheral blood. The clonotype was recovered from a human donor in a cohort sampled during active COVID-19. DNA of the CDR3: TGTGCCAGCAGTGCCAGGGCGGGGGACAGGCTGTTTTTT. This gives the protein CASSARAGDRLFF.